Following are 18 T cell receptor beta chains from one sample sequenced in a study of Ad26.COV2.S vaccination and SARS-CoV-2 variants. Here immunoSEQ multiplex PCR was the method, and the copy in TCRdb shows in-frame clones only, minus some. The sample contains more than 250,000 clones, approximately 89% of which appear only once. The treatment was: around 19 received Ad26.COV2.S at low or high dose, single or two shots; about 5 received placebo; per-sample allocation not given. The samples date from day 63 after the first vaccine or placebo injection. This sample comprised peripheral blood, obtained in a trial of Ad26.COV2.S vaccine versus placebo. Every receptor here comes from a person aged 18-60 years who received the Ad26.COV2.S COVID-19 vaccine or a placebo.

This clone was observed a single time. The genes are TRBV18 and TRBJ2-1; a possible D gene is TRBD1 (6 bases). The V end lost 3 bases, the J end lost 5 bases, and 17 bases lay between the germline ends. This CDR3 comprises 16 residues. Germline V gene data show CDR1 as KGHSH and CDR2 as LQKENI. CDR3 nucleotides: TGTGCCAGCTCACCCGTCAGGGCAGGGGCTAACAATGAGCAGTTCTTC. Translated: CASSPVRAGANNEQFF. Full variable domain (outside the CDR3, taken from reference TRBV18 and TRBJ2-1): NAGVMQNPRHLVRRRGQEARLRCSPMKGHSHVYWYRQLPEEGLKFMVYLQKENIIDESGMPKERFSAEFPKEGPSILRIQQVVRGDSAAYFCASSPVRAGANNEQFFGPGTRLTVL.

V is TRBV7-6 and J is TRBJ2-1; weak D call: TRBD1 (5 bases). The V gene's germline CDR1 is SGHVS and CDR2 FNYEAQ. V lost 5 bases and J lost 2, with 13 bases in between. CDR3 length equals 15 residues. The CDR3, as DNA: TGTGCCAGCAGCCCCTGGACATTACCCTACAATGAGCAGTTCTTC. This encodes CASSPWTLPYNEQFF.

CDR3 region: CASSRSRGTGGSGNTIYF. The CDR3 region has the DNA TGTGCCAGCAGCAGAAGCCGTGGGACAGGGGGATCTGGAAACACCATATATTTT. V and J are TRBV7-9 and TRBJ1-3; 11 nucleotides align to TRBD1. Germline CDR1 SEHNR, CDR2 FQNEAQ (reference sequence). The CDR3 has 18 residues. V lost 5 bases to trimming and J lost 1 base; unmatched junction nucleotides: 10.

This clone was picked up a small number of times. V usage is TRBV6-5 and J usage is TRBJ1-1; maybe TRBD1 (5 bases). Germline V CDR1 and CDR2: MNHEY, SVGAGI. Trimming stripped 7 bases from V and 1 base from J, with 13 bases between. The CDR3 runs to 14 residues. CDR3 region: CASNSRVQNTEAFF. CDR3 DNA sequence: TGTGCCAGCAACTCCAGGGTTCAGAACACTGAAGCTTTCTTT.

This clone has a single count. V and J are TRBV25-1 and TRBJ1-2; TRBD1 matches 7 bases. V gave up 6 bases and J gave up 3 bases; unmatched junction bases: 13. This CDR3 has 16 amino acids. Germline assignment: CDR1 MGHDK and CDR2 SYGVNS. The CDR3 reads CASRTRSLRGHYGYTF. CDR3 nucleotide sequence: TGTGCCAGCAGGACCAGATCCTTAAGGGGGCACTATGGCTACACCTTC.

The V and J genes are TRBV9 and TRBJ1-6; 8 nucleotides match TRBD1. CDR3 size: 15 residues. V was clipped by 5 bases and J by 7 bases; unmatched bases: 8. The germline CDR1 and CDR2 sequences are SGDLS and YYNGEE. The CDR3 is CASSDPGQDNSPLHF. The CDR3, as DNA: TGTGCCAGCAGTGACCCGGGACAGGACAATTCACCCCTCCACTTT.

The chain has TRBV4-3 and TRBJ1-2; 9 bases align to TRBD1. The trim removed 4 bases at V and 4 bases at J, leaving 7 bases unmatched. This CDR3 region has 15 residues. Germline V CDR1 and CDR2: LGHNA, YSLEER. CDR3 sequence (DNA): TGCGCCAGCAGCCGGAATACAGGGGGCGCCTATGGCTACACCTTC. Protein product: CASSRNTGGAYGYTF.

The rearrangement links TRBV14 to TRBJ1-1, with D perhaps TRBD1 (6 bases). The ends were cut back, 0 bases at V and 0 bases at J, with 11 bases in the middle. Germline CDR1 SGHDN, CDR2 FVKESK. CDR3 length: 16 residues. CDR3 DNA: TGTGCCAGCAGCCAAGATCGGAACAGGGTGAACACTGAAGCTTTCTTT. This gives the protein CASSQDRNRVNTEAFF.

The rearrangement uses TRBV24-1 and TRBJ2-3; 9 bases line up with TRBD2. The ends lost 9 bases at V and 2 bases at J; junction bases unmatched: 14. Germline V CDR1 and CDR2: KGHDR, SFDVKD. The CDR3 extends over 17 amino acids. In DNA, the CDR3 is TGTGCCACCTCTAGCGGGGATGGCTCGACGCACACAGATACGCAGTATTTT. This translates into CATSSGDGSTHTDTQYF.

The chain recombines TRBV15 with TRBJ1-2, with 9 positions matching TRBD1. The CDR3 runs 17 residues. Germline V gene lookup returns CDR1 LNHNV and CDR2 YYDKDF (reference sequence). V lost 4 bases and J lost 7; bases outside the gene matches: 16. The CDR3 coding sequence is TGTGCCACCAGCAAGTCTCGTACAGGGGGCGTGGCTGTTGGCTACACCTTC. This sequence encodes CATSKSRTGGVAVGYTF.

This clone was picked up a small number of times. This sequence joins TRBV18 and TRBJ1-1; D remains ambiguous. Trimming cost V 2 bases and J 6 bases, with 13 bases left between them. The germline gives CDR1 KGHSH, CDR2 LQKENI. The CDR3 is made up of 14 amino acids. The CDR3 protein is CASSPGHRVSEAFF. CDR3 coding DNA: TGTGCCAGCTCACCAGGGCACAGAGTCTCTGAAGCTTTCTTT.

The chain links TRBV12-3 or TRBV12-4 to TRBJ2-7; D uncertain. The CDR3 loop spans 13 amino acids. Trimming removed 5 bases from V and 1 base from J, with 9 bases in between. In nucleotides, the CDR3 is TGTGCCAGCAGTCCCGACGGTTCCTACGAGCAGTACTTC. Protein: CASSPDGSYEQYF.

This rearrangement joins TRBV5-1 to TRBJ1-1; 10 bases map to TRBD1. The germline V gene has CDR1 SGHRS and CDR2 YFSETQ. V lost 5 bases, J lost 7 bases, and 11 bases stayed unmatched. This CDR3 has 15 amino acids. As DNA, the CDR3 is TGCGCCAGCAGAGGAAGGGACAGGGGATTGATTGAAGCTTTCTTT. Protein sequence: CASRGRDRGLIEAFF.

The rearrangement links TRBV7-9 to TRBJ2-1; 9 bases match TRBD2. The CDR3 runs to 14 residues. The germline V gene has CDR1 SEHNR and CDR2 FQNEAQ (reference sequence). Germline trimming cut 2 bases from V and 9 bases from J; bases unmatched to any gene: 5. Here the CDR3 DNA reads TGTGCCAGCAGCTTATTTAGCGGGAGTGGTGAGCAGTTCTTC. Residues: CASSLFSGSGEQFF.

The chain is built from TRBV7-9 and TRBJ2-7; D may correspond to TRBD1 or TRBD2 (6 bases each). V was shortened by 5 bases and J by 3 bases, with 23 bases between the two germline ends. CDR1 is SEHNR, CDR2 FQNEAQ, per germline (reference sequence). The CDR3 is 17 residues long. CDR3 in DNA: TGTGCCAGCAGCCCAAGAAGGACGGGGGCCACGGACTACGAGCAGTACTTC. Its translation is CASSPRRTGATDYEQYF.

The rearrangement links TRBV19 to TRBJ1-4; perhaps TRBD1 as D (5 bases). The CDR3 totals 14 residues. Per the germline V gene, CDR1 is LNHDA and CDR2 is SQIVND (reference sequence). The V gene lost 6 bases and the J gene lost 4 bases, with 12 bases spanning the gap. The CDR3 region has the DNA TGTGCCAGTAGAGCACCGAGGGGTAATGAAAAACTGTTTTTT. Translated: CASRAPRGNEKLFF.

The chain joins TRBV20-1 to TRBJ2-1, with 12 bases aligning to TRBD2. Germline V gene data show CDR1 as DFQATT and CDR2 as SNEGSKA (reference sequence). Losses at the gene ends were 5 bases for V and 2 bases for J; bases not matched to a gene: 7. CDR3 length: 16 amino acids. The DNA for the CDR3 is TGCAGTGCTCGTGACCCTAGCGGGAGGGCCTACAATGAGCAGTTCTTC. Its protein is CSARDPSGRAYNEQFF.

The chain recombines TRBV27 with TRBJ2-7; D possibly matches TRBD1 or TRBD2 (5 bases each). CDR3 length: 16 amino acids. Germline V gene lookup returns CDR1 MNHEY and CDR2 SMNVEV (reference sequence). Trimming shortened V by 3 bases and J by 2 bases, and 17 bases separated the two germline ends. The CDR3 protein is CASSLGSEGTPYEQYF. The CDR3 DNA sequence: TGTGCCAGCAGTTTGGGGTCGGAAGGGACCCCCTACGAGCAGTACTTC.